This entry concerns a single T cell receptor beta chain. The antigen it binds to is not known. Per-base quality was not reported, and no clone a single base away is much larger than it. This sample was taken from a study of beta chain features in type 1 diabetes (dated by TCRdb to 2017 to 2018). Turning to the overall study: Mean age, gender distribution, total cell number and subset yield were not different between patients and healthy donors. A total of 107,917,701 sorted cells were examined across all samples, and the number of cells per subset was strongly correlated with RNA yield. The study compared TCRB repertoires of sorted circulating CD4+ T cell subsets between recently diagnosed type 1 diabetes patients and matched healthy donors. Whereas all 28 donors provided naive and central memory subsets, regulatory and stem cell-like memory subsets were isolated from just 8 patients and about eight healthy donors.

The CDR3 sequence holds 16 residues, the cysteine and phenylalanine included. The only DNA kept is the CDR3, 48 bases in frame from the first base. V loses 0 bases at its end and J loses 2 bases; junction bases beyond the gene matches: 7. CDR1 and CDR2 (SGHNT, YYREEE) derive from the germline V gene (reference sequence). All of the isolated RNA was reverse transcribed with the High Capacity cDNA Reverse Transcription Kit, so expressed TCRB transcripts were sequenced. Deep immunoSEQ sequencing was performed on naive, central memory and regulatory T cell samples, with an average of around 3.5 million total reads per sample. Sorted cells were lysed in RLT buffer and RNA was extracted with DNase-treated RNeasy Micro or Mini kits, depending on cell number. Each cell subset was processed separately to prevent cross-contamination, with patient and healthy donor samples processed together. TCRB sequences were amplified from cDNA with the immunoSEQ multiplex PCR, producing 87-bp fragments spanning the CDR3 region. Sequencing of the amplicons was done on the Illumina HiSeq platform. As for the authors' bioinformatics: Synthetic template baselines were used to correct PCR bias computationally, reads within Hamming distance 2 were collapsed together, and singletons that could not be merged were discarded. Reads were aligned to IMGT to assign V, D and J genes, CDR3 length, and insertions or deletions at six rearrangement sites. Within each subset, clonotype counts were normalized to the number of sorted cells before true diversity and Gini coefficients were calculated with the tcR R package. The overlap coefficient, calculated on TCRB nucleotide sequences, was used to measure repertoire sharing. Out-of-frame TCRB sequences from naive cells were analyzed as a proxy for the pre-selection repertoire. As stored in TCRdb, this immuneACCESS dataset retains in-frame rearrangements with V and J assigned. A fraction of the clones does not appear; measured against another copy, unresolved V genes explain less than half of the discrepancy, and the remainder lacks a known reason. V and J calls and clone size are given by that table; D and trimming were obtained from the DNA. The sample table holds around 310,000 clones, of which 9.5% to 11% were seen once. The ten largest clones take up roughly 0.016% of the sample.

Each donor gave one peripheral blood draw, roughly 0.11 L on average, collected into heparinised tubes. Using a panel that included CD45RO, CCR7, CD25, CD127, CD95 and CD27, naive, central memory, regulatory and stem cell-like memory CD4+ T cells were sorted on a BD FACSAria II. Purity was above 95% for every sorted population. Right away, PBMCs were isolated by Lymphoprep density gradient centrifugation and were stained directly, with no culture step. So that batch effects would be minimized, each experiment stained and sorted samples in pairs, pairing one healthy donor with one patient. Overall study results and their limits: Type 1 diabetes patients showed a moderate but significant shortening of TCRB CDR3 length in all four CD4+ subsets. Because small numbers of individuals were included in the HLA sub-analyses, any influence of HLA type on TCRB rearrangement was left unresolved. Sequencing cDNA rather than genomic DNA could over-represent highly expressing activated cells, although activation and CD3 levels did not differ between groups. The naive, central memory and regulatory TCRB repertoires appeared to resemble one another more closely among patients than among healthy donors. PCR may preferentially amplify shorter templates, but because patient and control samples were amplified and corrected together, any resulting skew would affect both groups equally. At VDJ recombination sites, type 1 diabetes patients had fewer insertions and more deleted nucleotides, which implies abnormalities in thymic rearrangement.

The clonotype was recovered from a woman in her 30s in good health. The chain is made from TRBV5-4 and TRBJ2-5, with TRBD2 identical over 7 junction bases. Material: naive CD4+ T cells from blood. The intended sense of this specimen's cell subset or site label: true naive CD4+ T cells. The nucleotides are TGTGCCAGCAGCTTGGGGAGCGGGGCGGTACAAGAGACCCAGTACTTC. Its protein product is CASSLGSGAVQETQYF.